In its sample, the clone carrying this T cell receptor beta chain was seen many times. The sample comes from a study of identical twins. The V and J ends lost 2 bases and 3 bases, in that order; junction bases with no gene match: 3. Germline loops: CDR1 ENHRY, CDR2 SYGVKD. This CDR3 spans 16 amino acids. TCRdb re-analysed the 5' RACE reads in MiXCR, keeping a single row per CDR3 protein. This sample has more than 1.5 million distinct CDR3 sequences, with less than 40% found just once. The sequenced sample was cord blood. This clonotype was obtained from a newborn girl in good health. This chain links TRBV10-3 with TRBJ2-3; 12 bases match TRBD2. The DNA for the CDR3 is TGTGCCATCAGTGAGACTAGCGGGAGGATGACAGATACGCAGTATTTT. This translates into CAISETSGRMTDTQYF.